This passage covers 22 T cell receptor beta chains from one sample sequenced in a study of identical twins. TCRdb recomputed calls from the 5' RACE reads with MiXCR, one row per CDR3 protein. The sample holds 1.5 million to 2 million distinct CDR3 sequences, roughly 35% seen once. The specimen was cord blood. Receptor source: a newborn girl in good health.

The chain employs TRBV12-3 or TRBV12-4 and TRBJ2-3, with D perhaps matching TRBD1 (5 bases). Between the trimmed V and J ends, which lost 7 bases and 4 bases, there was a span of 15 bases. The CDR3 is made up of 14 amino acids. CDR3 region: CASTNRQTPDTQYF. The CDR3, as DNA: TGTGCCAGCACCAATCGACAGACTCCAGATACGCAGTATTTT.

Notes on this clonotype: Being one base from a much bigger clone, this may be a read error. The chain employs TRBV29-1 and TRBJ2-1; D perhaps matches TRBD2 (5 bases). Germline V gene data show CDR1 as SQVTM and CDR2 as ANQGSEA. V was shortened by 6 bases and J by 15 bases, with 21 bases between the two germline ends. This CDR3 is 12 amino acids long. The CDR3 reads CSVAFLEGIGFF. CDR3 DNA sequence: TGCAGCGTCGCCTTCTTAGAGGGAATTGGGTTCTTC.

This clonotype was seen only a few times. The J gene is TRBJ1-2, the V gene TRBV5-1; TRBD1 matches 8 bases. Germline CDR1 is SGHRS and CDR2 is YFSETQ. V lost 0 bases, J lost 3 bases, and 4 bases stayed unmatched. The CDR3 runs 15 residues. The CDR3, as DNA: TGCGCCAGCAGCTTGGGGGCAGGGGGCCACTATGGCTACACCTTC. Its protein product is CASSLGAGGHYGYTF.

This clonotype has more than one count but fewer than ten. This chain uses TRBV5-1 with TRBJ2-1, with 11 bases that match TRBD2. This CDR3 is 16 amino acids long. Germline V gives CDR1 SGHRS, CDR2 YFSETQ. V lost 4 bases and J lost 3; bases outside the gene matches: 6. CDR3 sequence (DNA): TGCGCCAGCAGCCCACTAGCGGGGGTGGGCTACAATGAGCAGTTCTTC. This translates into CASSPLAGVGYNEQFF.

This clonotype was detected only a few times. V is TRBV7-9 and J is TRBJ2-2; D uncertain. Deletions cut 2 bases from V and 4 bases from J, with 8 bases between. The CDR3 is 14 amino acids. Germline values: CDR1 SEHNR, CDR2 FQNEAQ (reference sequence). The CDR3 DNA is TGTGCCAGCAGCTTAATATCCGTCACCGGGGAGCTGTTTTTT. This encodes CASSLISVTGELFF.

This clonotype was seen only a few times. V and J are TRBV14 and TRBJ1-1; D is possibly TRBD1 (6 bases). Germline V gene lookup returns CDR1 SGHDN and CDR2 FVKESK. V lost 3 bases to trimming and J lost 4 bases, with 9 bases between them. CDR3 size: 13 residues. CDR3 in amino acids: CASSQPGATEAFF. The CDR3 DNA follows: TGTGCCAGCAGCCAGCCAGGGGCCACTGAAGCTTTCTTT. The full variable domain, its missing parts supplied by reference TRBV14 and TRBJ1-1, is EAGVTQFPSHSVIEKGQTVTLRCDPISGHDNLYWYRRVMGKEIKFLLHFVKESKQDESGMPNNRFLAERTGGTYSTLKVQPAELEDSGVYFCASSQPGATEAFFGQGTRLTVV.

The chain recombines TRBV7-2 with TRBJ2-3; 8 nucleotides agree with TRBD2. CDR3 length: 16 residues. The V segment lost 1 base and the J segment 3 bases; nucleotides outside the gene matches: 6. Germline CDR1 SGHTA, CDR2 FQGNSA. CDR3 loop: CASSLVGGGVTDTQYF. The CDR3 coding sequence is TGTGCCAGCAGCTTAGTCGGGGGGGGCGTGACAGATACGCAGTATTTT.

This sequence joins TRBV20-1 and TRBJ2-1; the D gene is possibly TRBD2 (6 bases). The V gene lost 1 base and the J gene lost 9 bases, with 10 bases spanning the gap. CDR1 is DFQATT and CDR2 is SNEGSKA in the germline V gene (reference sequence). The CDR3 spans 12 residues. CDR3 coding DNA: TGCAGTGCTAGAGTAGGAGCGGGTGAGCAGTTCTTC. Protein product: CSARVGAGEQFF.

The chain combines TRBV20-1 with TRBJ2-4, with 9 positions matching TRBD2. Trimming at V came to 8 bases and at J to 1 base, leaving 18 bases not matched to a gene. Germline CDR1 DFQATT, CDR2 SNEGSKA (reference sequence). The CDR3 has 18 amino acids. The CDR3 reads CSSRRPGLASKAKNIQYF. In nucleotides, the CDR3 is TGCAGTTCAAGACGACCGGGACTAGCATCTAAGGCCAAAAACATTCAGTACTTC.

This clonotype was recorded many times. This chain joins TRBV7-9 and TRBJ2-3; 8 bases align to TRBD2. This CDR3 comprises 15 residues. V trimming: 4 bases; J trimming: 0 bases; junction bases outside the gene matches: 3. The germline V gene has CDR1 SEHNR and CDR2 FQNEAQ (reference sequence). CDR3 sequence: CASSSERGSTDTQYF. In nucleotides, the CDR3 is TGTGCCAGCAGCTCCGAGCGGGGGAGCACAGATACGCAGTATTTT.

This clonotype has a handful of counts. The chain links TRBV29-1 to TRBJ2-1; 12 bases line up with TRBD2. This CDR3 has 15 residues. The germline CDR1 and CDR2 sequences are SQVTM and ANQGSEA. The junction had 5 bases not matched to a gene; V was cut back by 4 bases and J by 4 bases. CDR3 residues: CSVGLAGERYNEQFF. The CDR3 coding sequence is TGCAGCGTTGGACTAGCGGGAGAGCGGTACAATGAGCAGTTCTTC.

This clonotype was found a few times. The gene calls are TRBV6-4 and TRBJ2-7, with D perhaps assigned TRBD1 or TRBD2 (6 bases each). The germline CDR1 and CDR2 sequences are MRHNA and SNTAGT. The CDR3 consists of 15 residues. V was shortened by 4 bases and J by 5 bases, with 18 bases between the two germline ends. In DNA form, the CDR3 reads TGTGCCAGCAGTGTAGCCGGGGGCGCCTGGGACGAGCAGTACTTC. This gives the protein CASSVAGGAWDEQYF.

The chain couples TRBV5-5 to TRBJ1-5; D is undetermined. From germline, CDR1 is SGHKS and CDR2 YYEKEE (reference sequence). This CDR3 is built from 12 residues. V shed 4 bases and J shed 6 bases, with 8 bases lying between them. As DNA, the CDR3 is TGTGCCAGCAGCGGTCGGGGTCAGCCCCAGCATTTT. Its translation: CASSGRGQPQHF.

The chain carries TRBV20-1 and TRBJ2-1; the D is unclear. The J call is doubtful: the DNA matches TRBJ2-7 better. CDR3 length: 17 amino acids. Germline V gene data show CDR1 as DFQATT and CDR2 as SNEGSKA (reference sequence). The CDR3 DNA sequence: TGCAGTGCTCTACCTGGCCGGGCTCAAGATCCCTACAATGAGCAGTACTTC. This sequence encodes CSALPGRAQDPYNEQYF.

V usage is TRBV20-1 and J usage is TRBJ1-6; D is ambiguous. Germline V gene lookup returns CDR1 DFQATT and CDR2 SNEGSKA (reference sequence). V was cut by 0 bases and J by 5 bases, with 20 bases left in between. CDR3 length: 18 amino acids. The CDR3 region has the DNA TGCAGTGCTAGAGATCCCCCGCGCTGGATCGAGGATAATTCACCCCTCCACTTT. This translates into CSARDPPRWIEDNSPLHF.

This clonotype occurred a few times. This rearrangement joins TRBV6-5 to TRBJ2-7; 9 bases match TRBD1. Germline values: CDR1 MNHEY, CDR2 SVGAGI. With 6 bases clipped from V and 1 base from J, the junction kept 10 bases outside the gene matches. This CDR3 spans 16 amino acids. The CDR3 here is CASRPYRDRASYEQYF. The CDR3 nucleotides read TGTGCCAGCAGGCCTTACCGGGACAGGGCTTCCTACGAGCAGTACTTC.

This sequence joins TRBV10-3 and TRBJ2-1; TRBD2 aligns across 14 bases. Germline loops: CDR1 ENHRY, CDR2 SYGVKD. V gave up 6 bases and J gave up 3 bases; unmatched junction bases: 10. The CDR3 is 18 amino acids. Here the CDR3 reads CAISRGGTSGSLYNEQFF. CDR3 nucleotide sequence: TGTGCCATCAGCCGGGGTGGGACTAGCGGGAGCCTCTACAATGAGCAGTTCTTC.

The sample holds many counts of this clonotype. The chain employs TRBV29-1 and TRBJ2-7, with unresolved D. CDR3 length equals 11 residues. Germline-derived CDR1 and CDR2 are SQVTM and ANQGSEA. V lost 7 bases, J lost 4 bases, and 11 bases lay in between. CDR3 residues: CSASNVYEQYF. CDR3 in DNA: TGCAGCGCTTCCAATGTTTACGAGCAGTACTTC.

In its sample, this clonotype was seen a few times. CDR3 in amino acids: CASSLRGSGGLQFF. The CDR3 DNA follows: TGTGCCAGCAGTTTAAGGGGATCTGGGGGATTGCAGTTCTTC. The V and J genes are TRBV12-3 or TRBV12-4 and TRBJ2-1; D is perhaps TRBD1 or TRBD2 (5 bases each). V shed 2 bases and J shed 12 bases, with 17 bases lying between them. The CDR3 loop spans 14 amino acids.

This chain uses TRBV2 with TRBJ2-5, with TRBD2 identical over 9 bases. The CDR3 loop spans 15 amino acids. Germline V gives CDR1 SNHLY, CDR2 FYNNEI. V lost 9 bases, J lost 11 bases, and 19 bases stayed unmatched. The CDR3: CARAWTSAKGNEQYF. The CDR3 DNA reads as TGTGCCAGAGCTTGGACTAGCGCAAAAGGTAATGAGCAGTACTTC.

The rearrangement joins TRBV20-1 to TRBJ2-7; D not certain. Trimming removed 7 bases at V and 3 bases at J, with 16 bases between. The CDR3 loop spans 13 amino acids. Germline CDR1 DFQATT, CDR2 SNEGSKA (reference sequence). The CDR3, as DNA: TGCAGTGGGAGCCCAGTGGTGGGCTACGAGCAGTACTTC. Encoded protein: CSGSPVVGYEQYF.

The CDR3 region has the DNA TGCAGTGCTAGAGGCCCTAAACAGGGGGCCGATGAGCAGTTCTTC. This gives the protein CSARGPKQGADEQFF. The chain is built from TRBV20-1 and TRBJ2-1, with TRBD1 identical over 9 bases. Germline CDR1 reads DFQATT; CDR2 reads SNEGSKA (reference sequence). Germline trimming cut 1 base from V and 8 bases from J; bases unmatched to any gene: 9. This CDR3 contains 15 residues.